Below, 4 T cell receptor beta chains from the same sample are listed, as sequenced in a study of shared clonotypes between healthy human individuals. Clones were read by immunoSEQ multiplex PCR, and TCRdb kept only the in-frame ones, dropping some. The table lists hundreds of thousands of clones, less than 80% of them singletons, with about 1.8% in the top ten. Sequencing was done on a sample of memory CD4+ T cells sorted from blood. Sample subset: CD45RA-negative fraction. The origin of the receptors is a woman in her 30s in good health.

The chain has TRBV18 and TRBJ1-5; no reliable D call. Germline V CDR1 and CDR2: KGHSH, LQKENI. This CDR3 has 14 amino acids. Trimming cost V 3 bases and J 3 bases, with 9 bases left between them. The CDR3 sequence is CASSPNNANQPQHF. CDR3 nucleotide sequence: TGTGCCAGCTCACCCAACAATGCCAATCAGCCCCAGCATTTT.

This clone was detected only once. The chain carries TRBV5-8 and TRBJ1-5, with no clear D. Trimming removed 0 bases at V and 6 bases at J, with 16 bases between. Germline V gene sequence: CDR1 SGHTS, CDR2 YDEGEE. The length of the CDR3 is 16 residues. The CDR3, as DNA: TGTGCCAGCAGCTTGGTTCTCCATGTCCGGCTTCAGCCCCAGCATTTT. Translation: CASSLVLHVRLQPQHF.

This clone has only a few counts. J is TRBJ1-1 and V is TRBV6-5; D possibly corresponds to TRBD1 (5 bases). Germline V gene sequence: CDR1 MNHEY, CDR2 SVGAGI. V dropped 4 bases and J dropped 6 bases, with 12 bases sitting between them. CDR3 length: 13 amino acids. CDR3 DNA: TGTGCCAGCAGTTTTTTTGGGGCTTCTGAAGCTTTCTTT. As protein: CASSFFGASEAFF.

This clone was seen a few times. The rearrangement uses TRBV2 and TRBJ1-1, with D perhaps matching TRBD1 (6 bases). The V end was cut by 2 bases, the J end by 6 bases, with 13 bases between. The CDR3 loop spans 14 amino acids. Germline CDR1 and CDR2: SNHLY and FYNNEI. CDR3 loop: CASSELGASAEAFF. CDR3 coding DNA: TGTGCCAGCAGTGAATTGGGGGCCAGCGCTGAAGCTTTCTTT.